This TCR beta chain was profiled in a study of blood T cell repertoires in COVID-19. For the study at large: COVID-19 samples, acute and convalescent, were from the United States, Italy and Spain.

In the original analysis: Amplified reference gene primers provided the basis for estimating nucleated cell counts. Sequencing was performed with immunoSEQ multiplex PCR; in TCRdb, only in-frame clones are kept and a portion is missing. V, J and clone size are those of that table, while D and trimming were read from the DNA. The table shows 70,000 or so clones, with around 86% occurring only once. This CDR3 is built from 13 residues. V lost 7 bases to trimming and J lost 3 bases, with 9 bases between them. Germline CDR1 reads LNHDA; CDR2 reads SQIVND (reference sequence). This sequence originates from a woman aged 18-29 years with acute or convalescent COVID-19. V usage is TRBV19 and J usage is TRBJ1-4; D might be TRBD1 (6 bases). Sequenced input: peripheral blood. CDR3 DNA: TGTGCCAGTAACAGGGCAGCTAATGAAAAACTGTTTTTT. Protein sequence: CASNRAANEKLFF.